The 18 T cell receptor beta chains in this list originate from one sample, sequenced in a study of cytomegalovirus exposure and HLA in healthy donors. TCRdb keeps only in-frame clones here, not all; method: immunoSEQ multiplex PCR. The sample lists about 160,000 clones, 70% to 90% occurring once. The sequenced sample was PBMCs. These receptors originate from a young man in good health and CMV-seropositive.

This chain joins TRBV6-1 and TRBJ1-4; possible D gene TRBD1, 6 bases. CDR1 and CDR2 from the germline V gene are MNHNS and SASEGT. The ends were cut back, 7 bases at V and 7 bases at J, with 16 bases in the middle. This CDR3 is 14 amino acids long. The CDR3 nucleotides are TGTGCCAGCAAGCTTAACAGGGAGATTGAAAAACTGTTTTTT. Its protein is CASKLNREIEKLFF.

The V call is TRBV18, the J call TRBJ1-1; D possibly corresponds to TRBD1 (6 bases). Germline lookup yields CDR1 KGHSH and CDR2 LQKENI. V lost 3 bases to trimming and J lost 0 bases, with 14 bases between them. The CDR3 extends over 16 amino acids. The CDR3, as DNA: TGTGCCAGCTCACCCTCGACAGGACTTCTGAACACTGAAGCTTTCTTT. Translation: CASSPSTGLLNTEAFF.

The CDR3 reads CASSYSREGTEAFF. The CDR3 nucleotides read TGTGCCAGCAGTTACTCCAGGGAGGGCACTGAAGCTTTCTTT. J is TRBJ1-1 and V is TRBV6-6; D may be TRBD1 (5 bases). V gave up 0 bases and J gave up 4 bases, with 9 bases separating them. This CDR3 comprises 14 residues. CDR1 and CDR2 from the germline V gene are MNHNY and SVGAGI (reference sequence).

The CDR3 protein is CASSSLDGGRTDTQYF. The CDR3 DNA is TGTGCCAGCAGTTCTCTTGACGGGGGGAGGACAGATACGCAGTATTTT. The V call is TRBV28, the J call TRBJ2-3; TRBD2 agrees at 7 bases. Germline CDR1 MDHEN, CDR2 SYDVKM. V lost 4 bases and J lost 3; bases outside the gene matches: 10. The CDR3 totals 16 residues.

The V and J genes are TRBV7-9 and TRBJ1-3; 9 positions match TRBD1. The junction had 5 bases not matched to a gene; V was cut back by 4 bases and J by 4 bases. Germline V lookup: CDR1 SEHNR, CDR2 FQNEAQ (reference sequence). The CDR3 contains 15 residues. Here the CDR3 DNA reads TGTGCCAGCAGCTGGGACAGGGTAACGGGAAACACCATATATTTT. Encoded protein: CASSWDRVTGNTIYF.

CDR3 DNA sequence: TGTGCCAGCAGCCGTAGCGGGGGGGCCGTCGGGGAGCTGTTTTTT. This encodes CASSRSGGAVGELFF. V usage is TRBV7-6 and J usage is TRBJ2-2; TRBD2 aligns across 11 bases. The CDR3 totals 15 residues. CDR1 SGHVS and CDR2 FNYEAQ come from the germline V gene. J was trimmed by 7 bases and V by 5 bases; bases with no gene match: 6.

J is TRBJ2-3 and V is TRBV18; 7 positions agree with TRBD2. The CDR3 contains 16 residues. The junction had 10 bases not matched to a gene; V was cut back by 4 bases and J by 3 bases. Germline V CDR1 and CDR2: KGHSH, LQKENI. The CDR3, as DNA: TGTGCCAGCTCACAGGGAGGGGAAGCCCTTACAGATACGCAGTATTTT. This gives the protein CASSQGGEALTDTQYF.

This chain joins TRBV2 and TRBJ2-1, with 7 bases aligning to TRBD2. V shed 7 bases, J shed 6 bases, and the junction held 15 bases outside the gene matches. The CDR3 has 16 amino acids. The V gene's germline CDR1 is SNHLY and CDR2 FYNNEI. The CDR3 DNA follows: TGTGCCAGCACCGAAGTCGGGGAGGGAAGGGGCAATGAGCAGTTCTTC. It codes for CASTEVGEGRGNEQFF.

The genes are TRBV7-8 and TRBJ2-1, with 8 bases that match TRBD2. CDR3 size: 19 residues. V trimming: 1 base; J trimming: 4 bases; junction bases outside the gene matches: 15. In germline, CDR1 is SGHVS, CDR2 FQNEAQ. The CDR3 spells CASSLDVRRAAGAYNEQFF. The CDR3 region has the DNA TGTGCCAGCAGCTTAGATGTGCGGCGGGCAGCGGGGGCTTACAATGAGCAGTTCTTC.

The chain is built from TRBV6-5 and TRBJ1-2; TRBD1 aligns across 7 bases. CDR1 is MNHEY, CDR2 SVGAGI, per germline. The CDR3 consists of 14 residues. Unmatched junction bases numbered 8, after V lost 2 bases and J lost 8 bases. The CDR3 DNA reads as TGTGCCAGCAGTTACGGGCAGGGGGTTAGAGGCTACACCTTC. Translating gives CASSYGQGVRGYTF.

The chain combines TRBV6-6 with TRBJ2-2; 12 bases fit TRBD2. The trim removed 6 bases at V and 5 bases at J, leaving 7 bases unmatched. CDR1 is MNHNY, CDR2 SVGAGI, per germline (reference sequence). The CDR3 length is 16 residues. DNA of the CDR3: TGTGCCAGCAGCCGGATTCTAGCGGGGGGGACCGGGGAGCTGTTTTTT. Its translation: CASSRILAGGTGELFF.

Points on this clone: With a much larger clone just one base away, this may be a read error. V and J are TRBV14 and TRBJ2-5; the D gene is possibly TRBD2 (6 bases). This CDR3 spans 15 amino acids. Germline V lookup: CDR1 SGHDN, CDR2 FVKESK. The ends were cut back, 0 bases at V and 1 base at J, with 9 bases in the middle. The CDR3 region is CASSQDRGSQETQYF. The CDR3 DNA sequence: TGTGCCAGCAGCCAAGATCGGGGGAGCCAAGAGACCCAGTACTTC. Using reference TRBV14 and TRBJ2-5 for the parts outside the CDR3, the full variable domain is EAGVTQFPSHSVIEKGQTVTLRCDPISGHDNLYWYRRVMGKEIKFLLHFVKESKQDESGMPNNRFLAERTGGTYSTLKVQPAELEDSGVYFCASSQDRGSQETQYFGPGTRLLVL.

This clone was detected only once. The genes are TRBV7-9 and TRBJ1-4; TRBD1 aligns across 7 bases. Germline CDR1 is SEHNR and CDR2 is FQNEAQ (reference sequence). The junction had 10 bases not matched to a gene; V was cut back by 6 bases and J by 6 bases. CDR3 length: 15 residues. The CDR3 protein is CASRPPTGRHEKLFF. The CDR3 nucleotides are TGTGCCAGCAGACCCCCGACAGGGCGACATGAAAAACTGTTTTTT.

The chain recombines TRBV18 with TRBJ2-7, with 10 bases matching TRBD1. The CDR3 contains 14 residues. V lost 4 bases to trimming and J lost 4 bases; unmatched junction nucleotides: 4. The germline V gene has CDR1 KGHSH and CDR2 LQKENI. The CDR3 is CASSRGDRGYEQYF. The CDR3, as DNA: TGTGCCAGCTCACGCGGGGACAGGGGTTACGAGCAGTACTTC.

The chain carries TRBV19 and TRBJ2-7; the match to TRBD1 covers 7 bases. CDR3 size: 14 residues. V was clipped by 3 bases and J by 0 bases; unmatched bases: 2. Germline-derived CDR1 and CDR2 are LNHDA and SQIVND (reference sequence). The CDR3 DNA reads TGTGCCAGTAGTATGGGACAGTCCTCCTACGAGCAGTACTTC. Its translation is CASSMGQSSYEQYF.

The chain combines TRBV29-1 with TRBJ2-2; TRBD1 is a possible D gene (6 bases). Germline V gene lookup returns CDR1 SQVTM and CDR2 ANQGSEA. Trimming took off 7 bases at V and 1 base at J, with 13 bases between the two ends. The CDR3 is made up of 14 amino acids. CDR3 in amino acids: CSALQGVNTGELFF. CDR3 sequence (DNA): TGCAGCGCTTTACAGGGCGTGAACACCGGGGAGCTGTTTTTT.

The rearrangement joins TRBV6-5 to TRBJ2-3; unclear D gene. V was cut by 4 bases and J by 5 bases, with 4 bases left in between. The CDR3 totals 11 residues. Germline CDR1 and CDR2: MNHEY and SVGAGI. The CDR3 protein is CASSSGDTQYF. As DNA, the CDR3 is TGTGCCAGCAGTTCGGGAGATACGCAGTATTTT.

This CDR3 reads CASGLADNEQFF. The CDR3 nucleotides read TGTGCCAGCGGGCTAGCGGACAATGAGCAGTTCTTC. The rearrangement links TRBV7-9 to TRBJ2-1; the match to TRBD2 covers 7 bases. CDR1 is SEHNR and CDR2 is FQNEAQ in the germline V gene (reference sequence). The CDR3 contains 12 residues. Trimming took 8 bases from V and 5 from J; bases not matched to a gene: 3.